The sequence of this T cell receptor (beta chain) was determined in a study of T cell responses to AZD1222 COVID-19 vaccine. Overall study findings and caveats: Females made up more of the donors, who were largely white British, and clonal diversity may have come out too low. At baseline, seropositivity was found in only six or seven AZD1222 recipients. Across the whole spike, CD4 TCRs peaked at regions 160-218 and 743-854.

Generated by immunoSEQ multiplex PCR, the TCRdb table keeps only in-frame clones and is missing some. This table holds roughly 140,000 clones, 80% to 95% found once. As to this clone: Its antigen is not known.

Trimming pared 0 bases from V and 2 bases from J, leaving 10 bases between. The CDR3 is made up of 16 amino acids. Germline lookup yields CDR1 LNHNV and CDR2 YYDKDF (reference sequence). The TCR sequence derives from an adult who received the AZD1222 COVID-19 vaccine. Sequencing was performed on peripheral blood, taken 28 days after the second AZD1222 dose. V usage is TRBV15 and J usage is TRBJ1-4, with no clear D. Here the CDR3 DNA reads TGTGCCACCAGCAGAGATCGAGCAGTCACTAATGAAAAACTGTTTTTT. It translates to CATSRDRAVTNEKLFF.